This is a list of T cell receptor beta chains from one sample in a study of shared clonotypes between healthy human individuals. Profiling relied on immunoSEQ multiplex PCR, and the TCRdb table lists in-frame clones only, not all of them. The sample holds 600,000 to 750,000 clones, less than 80% seen once. Sequencing was carried out using memory CD4+ T cells sorted from blood. All receptors derive from a woman in her 30s in good health. The CDR3 runs from the conserved cysteine through the conserved F or W. A D gene is named only where the DNA matches it firmly. A row's size may be missing; if present it is once, few, many or a size class.

d_gene: .
j_gene: TRBJ1-4
abundance: .
v_gene: TRBV5-1
CDR3nt: TGCGCCAGCAGTCCGGGACGATCTGAAAAACTGTTTTTT
CDR3aa: CASSPGRSEKLFF

d_gene: .
j_gene: TRBJ2-7
abundance: .
v_gene: TRBV11-2
CDR3nt: TGTGCCAGCAGGCCGTTTTTCGCAGCGAGCAACTACGAGCAGTACTTC
CDR3aa: CASRPFFAASNYEQYF

d_gene: .
j_gene: TRBJ2-3
abundance: .
v_gene: TRBV2
CDR3nt: TGTGCCAGCGATTACGGGAGTATCACAGATACGCAGTATTTT
CDR3aa: CASDYGSITDTQYF

d_gene: .
j_gene: TRBJ1-1
abundance: .
v_gene: TRBV5-1
CDR3nt: TGCGCCAGCAGCTCGCTTGGACAGAACACTGAAGCTTTCTTT
CDR3aa: CASSSLGQNTEAFF

d_gene: TRBD1
j_gene: TRBJ2-7
abundance: .
v_gene: TRBV10-3
CDR3nt: TGTGCCATCAGTTTGGGACAGAGCTACGAGCAGTACTTC
CDR3aa: CAISLGQSYEQYF

d_gene: .
j_gene: TRBJ2-5
abundance: .
v_gene: TRBV18
CDR3nt: TGTGCCAGCTCATCCAGGGGGGGAGAGACCCAGTACTTC
CDR3aa: CASSSRGGETQYF

d_gene: .
j_gene: TRBJ2-2
abundance: .
v_gene: TRBV5-1
CDR3nt: TGCGCCACCAATCCAGGGACGAACACCGGGGAGCTGTTTTTT
CDR3aa: CATNPGTNTGELFF

d_gene: .
j_gene: TRBJ2-1
abundance: few
v_gene: TRBV20-1
CDR3nt: TGCAGTGCCTCGACCCGCAATGAGCAGTTCTTC
CDR3aa: CSASTRNEQFF

d_gene: .
j_gene: TRBJ2-7
abundance: many
v_gene: TRBV2
CDR3nt: TGTGCCAGCAGTGGAGGGTCTACCGACAGTAGCTTCATCTACGAGCAGTACTTC
CDR3aa: CASSGGSTDSSFIYEQYF

d_gene: TRBD1
j_gene: TRBJ1-5
abundance: .
v_gene: TRBV13
CDR3nt: TGTGCCAGCACCATACAGGGGCGACAGCCCCAGCATTTT
CDR3aa: CASTIQGRQPQHF

d_gene: .
j_gene: TRBJ1-1
abundance: .
v_gene: TRBV28
CDR3nt: TGTGCCAGCACCACCGTCACTGAAGCTTTCTTT
CDR3aa: CASTTVTEAFF

d_gene: .
j_gene: TRBJ1-2
abundance: .
v_gene: TRBV9
CDR3nt: TGTGCCAGCAGCGTGTTAGGGGGCTATGGCTACACCTTC
CDR3aa: CASSVLGGYGYTF

d_gene: .
j_gene: TRBJ1-2
abundance: .
v_gene: TRBV2
CDR3nt: TGTGCCAGCAGTGGACAGGCCTTGGCAAGCTATGGCTACACCTTC
CDR3aa: CASSGQALASYGYTF

d_gene: .
j_gene: TRBJ2-7
abundance: few
v_gene: TRBV7-2
CDR3nt: TGTGCCAGCAGCTATTCCCGGGACTCCCTCTACGAGCAGTACTTC
CDR3aa: CASSYSRDSLYEQYF

d_gene: .
j_gene: TRBJ1-2
abundance: .
v_gene: TRBV20-1
CDR3nt: TGCAGTGCTCCCCCGAACTATGGCTACACCTTC
CDR3aa: CSAPPNYGYTF

d_gene: .
j_gene: TRBJ2-7
abundance: .
v_gene: TRBV11-3
CDR3nt: TGTGCCAGCAGCGCGTACCTCAACAGTTACGAGCAGTACTTC
CDR3aa: CASSAYLNSYEQYF

d_gene: .
j_gene: TRBJ2-2
abundance: once
v_gene: TRBV10-3
CDR3nt: TGTGCCACAAACTATGGCACCGGGGAGCTGTTTTTT
CDR3aa: CATNYGTGELFF

d_gene: TRBD1
j_gene: TRBJ1-4
abundance: .
v_gene: TRBV7-6
CDR3nt: TGTGCCAGCAGCCGAGGGACAGGGAGATATGAAAAACTGTTTTTT
CDR3aa: CASSRGTGRYEKLFF

d_gene: .
j_gene: TRBJ2-5
abundance: .
v_gene: TRBV20-1
CDR3nt: TGCAGTAATTGGGTAGGAGAGACCCAGTACTTC
CDR3aa: CSNWVGETQYF

d_gene: TRBD1
j_gene: TRBJ2-1
abundance: .
v_gene: TRBV14
CDR3nt: TGTGCCAGCAGCCCATTGAACAGGGGGAATTTCGATGAGCAGTTCTTC
CDR3aa: CASSPLNRGNFDEQFF

d_gene: .
j_gene: TRBJ2-7
abundance: .
v_gene: TRBV5-6
CDR3nt: TGTGCCAGCAGCTTGCTGGGACAGGGAGGCGGTGCGGGGGGATACGAGCAGTACTTC
CDR3aa: CASSLLGQGGGAGGYEQYF

d_gene: TRBD1
j_gene: TRBJ2-7
abundance: few
v_gene: TRBV7-6
CDR3nt: TGTGCCAGCAGCCCCGGACAGGGGGCGCAGTACGAGCAGTACTTC
CDR3aa: CASSPGQGAQYEQYF

d_gene: .
j_gene: TRBJ2-7
abundance: .
v_gene: TRBV6-1
CDR3nt: TGTGCCAGCAGGGGGCCCGGGGACGAGCAGTACTTC
CDR3aa: CASRGPGDEQYF

d_gene: TRBD2
j_gene: TRBJ2-2
abundance: .
v_gene: TRBV6-6
CDR3nt: TGTGCCAGCAGGGGGACTAGCGGGAAGACCGGGGAGCTGTTTTTT
CDR3aa: CASRGTSGKTGELFF

d_gene: TRBD1
j_gene: TRBJ2-7
abundance: once
v_gene: TRBV5-4
CDR3nt: TGTGCCAGCAGCTTGGGGGCCCTCCGGGACAGCTACGAGCAGTACTTC
CDR3aa: CASSLGALRDSYEQYF

d_gene: .
j_gene: TRBJ1-4
abundance: .
v_gene: TRBV29-1
CDR3nt: TGCAGCGTTGGCTCAGGGTCTGAAAAACTGTTTTTT
CDR3aa: CSVGSGSEKLFF

d_gene: .
j_gene: TRBJ2-2
abundance: .
v_gene: TRBV7-9
CDR3nt: TGTGCCAGTACCATCACCGGGGAGCTGTTTTTT
CDR3aa: CASTITGELFF

d_gene: .
j_gene: TRBJ2-1
abundance: few
v_gene: TRBV5-1
CDR3nt: TGCGCCAGCAGCTTTAGTGTGGGCTCCTACAATGAGCAGTTCTTC
CDR3aa: CASSFSVGSYNEQFF

d_gene: .
j_gene: TRBJ1-1
abundance: .
v_gene: TRBV6-5
CDR3nt: TGTGCCAGCAGTTACTCGATTCGCGAAGTGGCTGAAGCTTTCTTT
CDR3aa: CASSYSIREVAEAFF

d_gene: .
j_gene: TRBJ1-2
abundance: few
v_gene: TRBV5-1
CDR3nt: TGCGCCAGCAGCTTCTCGGACGGGGGCTACACCTTC
CDR3aa: CASSFSDGGYTF

d_gene: .
j_gene: TRBJ1-2
abundance: once
v_gene: TRBV10-3
CDR3nt: TGTGCCATCAGACCCGAGGTGGGCTCGGGCTATGGCTACACCTTC
CDR3aa: CAIRPEVGSGYGYTF

d_gene: TRBD1
j_gene: TRBJ1-3
abundance: .
v_gene: TRBV30
CDR3nt: TGTGCCTGGATAGACAGGGGATACACCATATATTTT
CDR3aa: CAWIDRGYTIYF

d_gene: .
j_gene: TRBJ2-3
abundance: .
v_gene: TRBV19
CDR3nt: TGTGCCAGTAGTATTGTGGGGGCACCAGATACGCAGTATTTT
CDR3aa: CASSIVGAPDTQYF

d_gene: .
j_gene: TRBJ2-7
abundance: few
v_gene: TRBV28
CDR3nt: TGTGCCAGCAGTTCGAACTGGGAGCAGTACTTC
CDR3aa: CASSSNWEQYF

d_gene: TRBD1
j_gene: TRBJ2-7
abundance: .
v_gene: TRBV6-1
CDR3nt: TGTGCCAGCAGTGAAAGGGAAGGGACAGGGGGCTACGAGCAGTACTTC
CDR3aa: CASSEREGTGGYEQYF

d_gene: .
j_gene: TRBJ2-5
abundance: .
v_gene: TRBV6-6
CDR3nt: TGTGCCAGCAGTTTTCAAGAGACCCAGTACTTC
CDR3aa: CASSFQETQYF

d_gene: TRBD2
j_gene: TRBJ2-3
abundance: .
v_gene: TRBV9
CDR3nt: TGTGCCAGCAGCGCGACTAGCGGACTCACAGATACGCAGTATTTT
CDR3aa: CASSATSGLTDTQYF

d_gene: TRBD1
j_gene: TRBJ2-1
abundance: .
v_gene: TRBV27
CDR3nt: TGTGCCAGCAGCCCGACGGTTGGACAGGGGAACAATGAGCAGTTCTTC
CDR3aa: CASSPTVGQGNNEQFF

d_gene: .
j_gene: TRBJ1-1
abundance: .
v_gene: TRBV18
CDR3nt: TGTGCCAGCTCAGTTTTTCAGGGTTCGAACACTGAAGCTTTCTTT
CDR3aa: CASSVFQGSNTEAFF

d_gene: .
j_gene: TRBJ2-1
abundance: .
v_gene: TRBV11-2
CDR3nt: TGTGCCAGCAGCTCCTCCGCAGGGGACAATGAGCAGTTCTTC
CDR3aa: CASSSSAGDNEQFF